This TCR beta chain was obtained from a study of T cells after yellow fever vaccination. There are many counts of this clonotype. As yet, its antigen is unknown. V was pared by 3 bases and J by 6 bases, with 8 bases between. Germline V CDR1 and CDR2: MGHRA, YSYEKL. The CDR3 is 12 amino acids. Study conclusions and caveats: Though it reached lower strength, the secondary response hit its peak faster, day 5 versus 15. Subsequent to the booster, the majority of primary-vaccination clones reappeared (about 97% CD4, 85% to 90% CD8).

Template-switching 5'RACE yielded the TCR cDNA; a universal primer site and UMIs were added in the process. TCRdb passed the 5' RACE reads through MiXCR, listing each CDR3 protein once. The sample holds almost 70,000 distinct CDR3 sequences, approximately 6.2% seen once. The chain is built from TRBV4-1 and TRBJ1-1; D is unresolved. Material: CD4+ T cells sorted from PBMCs, obtained less than 16 days after the first yellow fever vaccination. The receptor's source is a man younger than 30 who received the YFV17D yellow fever vaccine. CDR3 coding DNA: TGCGCCAGCAGCCAGGATGAACCTGAAGCTTTCTTT. Its protein is CASSQDEPEAFF.